This TCR beta chain was sequenced in a study of T-cell memory formation after mild COVID-19. About the study: TCR clustering was largely donor specific.

TCR alpha and TCR beta cDNA libraries carrying sample barcodes and UMIs were produced by 5'RACE using constant-segment primers. TCRdb processed the 5' RACE reads anew with MiXCR; each CDR3 protein has one entry. This table holds 350,000 to 500,000 distinct CDR3 sequences, 23% found once. As regards this clonotype: Its matching antigen is unknown. At one end the junction does not follow the germline gene, possibly because of a read error.

CDR3 length: 12 amino acids. CDR1 SGHTA and CDR2 FQGNSA come from the germline V gene. Whole-study findings and limits: Chiefly within CM and EM were the contracting CD4+ clones; CD8+ ones were within EMRA. In pre-infection memory, a portion of responding clones appeared, which suggested that cross-reactive memory joined.

This sequence was found in an adult woman who had mild COVID-19 (a few samples of this study predate the infection). Cell type and time point are not known. This chain joins TRBV7-2 and TRBJ2-5; 7 positions agree with TRBD2. Sequencing used PBMCs or a T cell subset sorted from them (not recorded which). CDR3 amino acids: CASSLGGGTRYF. In nucleotides, the CDR3 is TGTGCCAGCAGCTTAGGGGGGGGGACCCGGTACTTC.